These 32 T cell receptor beta chains were sequenced from one sample in a study of cytomegalovirus exposure and HLA in healthy donors (TCRdb year 2017). The protocol used for the library was the immunoSEQ multiplex PCR assay. A mixture of 60 forward primers for TCR Vbeta segments and 13 reverse primers for TCR Jbeta segments was used in the multiplex PCR. In TCRdb, the immuneACCESS table is reduced to in-frame sequences with V and J assigned. These tables do not hold every clone; where another copy was compared, an unresolved V gene accounts for under half, and the others remain unexplained. The sample table records some 160,000 clones; over 60% of these occur just once. The leading ten clones occupy approximately 1.6% of the sample. Sequenced input: PBMCs. Receptor source: a woman aged 30 to 39 in good health and CMV-seronegative.

The chain couples TRBV19 to TRBJ2-6, with 9 bases matching TRBD1. Germline loops: CDR1 LNHDA, CDR2 SQIVND (reference sequence). The CDR3 covers 16 residues. Trimming at V came to 5 bases and at J to 3 bases, leaving 5 bases not matched to a gene. In DNA, the CDR3 is TGTGCCAGTAGTCTTACAGGGGGCTTTGGGGCCAACGTCCTGACTTTC. Its protein product is CASSLTGGFGANVLTF. The full variable domain, completed using reference TRBV19 and TRBJ2-6, is DGGITQSPKYLFRKEGQNVTLSCEQNLNHDAMYWYRQDPGQGLRLIYYSQIVNDFQKGDIAEGYSVSREKKESFPLTVTSAQKNPTAFYLCASSLTGGFGANVLTFGAGSRLTVL.

The gene calls are TRBV14 and TRBJ2-5; the D is unclear. The CDR3 extends over 12 amino acids. Germline V gene lookup returns CDR1 SGHDN and CDR2 FVKESK. Deletions cut 4 bases from V and 5 bases from J, with 8 bases between. The CDR3 DNA reads as TGTGCCAGCAGCCTCCATTTGGAGACCCAGTACTTC. This gives the protein CASSLHLETQYF.

The genes are TRBV14 and TRBJ1-4, with D tentatively TRBD1 (6 bases). CDR3 length equals 15 residues. The germline CDR1 and CDR2 sequences are SGHDN and FVKESK. V lost 1 base and J lost 6, with 12 bases in between. Here the CDR3 reads CASSQVSGQYEKLFF. The CDR3 DNA follows: TGTGCCAGCAGCCAAGTGTCCGGACAGTATGAAAAACTGTTTTTT.

The chain recombines TRBV2 with TRBJ1-6; D is perhaps TRBD1 (6 bases). Trimming stripped 6 bases from V and 5 bases from J, with 11 bases between. The CDR3 extends over 14 amino acids. Germline values: CDR1 SNHLY, CDR2 FYNNEI. CDR3 sequence: CASRKRQDNSPLHF. CDR3 bases: TGTGCCAGCAGGAAACGACAGGATAATTCACCCCTCCACTTT.

The V and J genes are TRBV7-2 and TRBJ1-1, with 9 bases identical to TRBD1. Germline loops: CDR1 SGHTA, CDR2 FQGNSA. The V segment lost 3 bases and the J segment 5 bases; nucleotides outside the gene matches: 4. The CDR3 runs 14 residues. The DNA for the CDR3 is TGTGCCAGCAGCTTCGGGACAGGGTTTACTGAAGCTTTCTTT. Translation gives CASSFGTGFTEAFF. Full variable domain (outside the CDR3, taken from reference TRBV7-2 and TRBJ1-1): GAGVSQSPSNKVTEKGKDVELRCDPISGHTALYWYRQSLGQGLEFLIYFQGNSAPDKSGLPSDRFSAERTGGSVSTLTIQRTQQEDSAVYLCASSFGTGFTEAFFGQGTRLTVV.

This chain uses TRBV19 with TRBJ2-1, with TRBD2 identical over 7 bases. V shed 3 bases, J shed 7 bases, and the junction held 12 bases outside the gene matches. The germline V gene has CDR1 LNHDA and CDR2 SQIVND (reference sequence). The length of the CDR3 is 16 residues. CDR3 DNA: TGTGCCAGTAGTATTGAAGAGGGGCTAGCGGCTAATGAGCAGTTCTTC. Its translation: CASSIEEGLAANEQFF.

This clone was detected only once. This chain joins TRBV6-6 and TRBJ1-6; perhaps TRBD1 as D (6 bases). CDR1 is MNHNY and CDR2 is SVGAGI in the germline V gene (reference sequence). Trimming removed 0 bases at V and 7 bases at J, with 13 bases between. The CDR3 spans 16 residues. The DNA of the CDR3 is TGTGCCAGCAGTTACTCAGGCTCTCAGGGGAATTCACCCCTCCACTTT. Translating gives CASSYSGSQGNSPLHF.

The chain recombines TRBV4-2 with TRBJ2-5, with TRBD2 matching 7 bases. Germline CDR1 LGHNA, CDR2 YNFKEQ. J gave up 2 bases and V 1 base, and 7 bases lay outside the gene matches. The length of the CDR3 is 16 residues. In DNA, the CDR3 is TGTGCCAGCAGCCAAGGGACGGCGGGAGTACAAGAGACCCAGTACTTC. Encoded protein: CASSQGTAGVQETQYF.

J is TRBJ1-2 and V is TRBV10-3; TRBD1 might be the D (5 bases). The V gene's germline CDR1 is ENHRY and CDR2 SYGVKD. The CDR3 covers 13 residues. Trimming shortened V by 5 bases and J by 5 bases, and 12 bases separated the two germline ends. CDR3 in amino acids: CAISKQGGYGYTF. As DNA, the CDR3 is TGTGCCATCAGTAAGCAGGGAGGGTATGGCTACACCTTC.

The J gene is TRBJ1-2, the V gene TRBV5-4; no firm D call. Germline V gene data show CDR1 as SGHNT and CDR2 as YYREEE (reference sequence). V was pared by 3 bases and J by 0 bases, with 12 bases between. The CDR3 spans 15 residues. The CDR3 is CASSSTGSTNYGYTF. In nucleotides, the CDR3 is TGTGCCAGCAGCTCAACGGGATCTACTAACTATGGCTACACCTTC.

The V gene is TRBV19, the J gene TRBJ1-1, with D possibly TRBD1 on 5 matching bases. The CDR3 totals 16 residues. Germline CDR1 LNHDA, CDR2 SQIVND (reference sequence). V was pared by 5 bases and J by 1 base, with 17 bases between. The CDR3 region is CASSPGLGVPNTEAFF. The DNA for the CDR3 is TGTGCCAGTAGTCCAGGTCTAGGGGTCCCGAACACTGAAGCTTTCTTT.

The rearrangement links TRBV7-2 to TRBJ2-7, with 11 nucleotides matching TRBD1. Germline loops: CDR1 SGHTA, CDR2 FQGNSA. The junction had 2 bases not matched to a gene; V was cut back by 5 bases and J by 5 bases. The CDR3 has 13 amino acids. CDR3 nucleotide sequence: TGTGCCAGCAGCCCGGACAGGGGGCACGAGCAGTACTTC. This translates into CASSPDRGHEQYF.

V usage is TRBV5-1 and J usage is TRBJ2-3, with D tentatively TRBD2 (5 bases). Germline CDR1 reads SGHRS; CDR2 reads YFSETQ. This CDR3 contains 17 residues. V gave up 0 bases and J gave up 2 bases, with 16 bases separating them. The CDR3 region has the DNA TGCGCCAGCAGCTTGGAGCCCGGGTGGGAGTACACAGATACGCAGTATTTT. Translation gives CASSLEPGWEYTDTQYF.

The chain is built from TRBV19 and TRBJ1-2, with a weak D call TRBD1 (5 bases). From germline, CDR1 is LNHDA and CDR2 SQIVND (reference sequence). V lost 10 bases and J lost 0, with 24 bases in between. The CDR3 extends over 17 amino acids. The CDR3 spells CATPDSPREAANYGYTF. Written as DNA, the CDR3 is TGTGCCACCCCAGACAGCCCGAGAGAGGCGGCTAACTATGGCTACACCTTC.

This clone has only a few counts. The chain couples TRBV19 to TRBJ1-2; D is unclear. Germline V gene data show CDR1 as LNHDA and CDR2 as SQIVND (reference sequence). V was cut by 4 bases and J by 7 bases, with 10 bases left in between. This CDR3 contains 12 residues. The CDR3 bases are TGTGCCAGTAGTACCCCTATCGGTGGCTACACCTTC. Its translation is CASSTPIGGYTF.

The chain uses TRBV6-7 and TRBJ2-2; no firm D call. TRBV6-7 is identified as an open reading frame with a role that is uncertain. The CDR3 has 10 residues. Trimming removed 8 bases from V and 6 bases from J, with 4 bases in between. The CDR3 region has the DNA TGTGCCAGCCTCCCCGGGGAGCTGTTTTTT. This encodes CASLPGELFF.

The genes are TRBV25-1 and TRBJ2-1; 7 nucleotides line up with TRBD1. The CDR3 contains 17 residues. From germline, CDR1 is MGHDK and CDR2 SYGVNS. V dropped 5 bases and J dropped 0; count of bases not matched to a gene: 10. As DNA, the CDR3 is TGTGCCAGCAGTCCCTGGGGACAGACCAGCTCCTACAATGAGCAGTTCTTC. Translation gives CASSPWGQTSSYNEQFF.

The V gene is TRBV5-1, the J gene TRBJ2-3; D is unclear. The V gene's germline CDR1 is SGHRS and CDR2 YFSETQ. Trimming pared 4 bases from V and 3 bases from J, leaving 9 bases between. The CDR3 is made up of 13 amino acids. DNA of the CDR3: TGCGCCAGCAGCCGATTCGGGACAGATACGCAGTATTTT. Its protein is CASSRFGTDTQYF.

The count of this clone is one. The chain combines TRBV5-1 with TRBJ2-1; 10 bases are a match to TRBD1. From germline, CDR1 is SGHRS and CDR2 YFSETQ. Germline trimming cut 5 bases from V and 7 bases from J; bases unmatched to any gene: 6. The CDR3 loop spans 14 amino acids. The CDR3 spells CASRVDRGSNEQFF. The CDR3 DNA follows: TGCGCCAGCAGGGTGGACAGGGGGTCTAATGAGCAGTTCTTC.

CDR3 coding DNA: TGTGCCAGTAGTCTGATAGGTACGGGGGTGGAGACCCAGTACTTC. This sequence encodes CASSLIGTGVETQYF. The chain couples TRBV19 to TRBJ2-5; a possible D gene is TRBD2 (6 bases). Germline-derived CDR1 and CDR2 are LNHDA and SQIVND (reference sequence). The CDR3 is 15 amino acids. V lost 5 bases and J 5 bases, leaving 18 bases between the germline ends. Supplemented by reference TRBV19 and TRBJ2-5, the full variable domain reads DGGITQSPKYLFRKEGQNVTLSCEQNLNHDAMYWYRQDPGQGLRLIYYSQIVNDFQKGDIAEGYSVSREKKESFPLTVTSAQKNPTAFYLCASSLIGTGVETQYFGPGTRLLVL.

As regards this clone: Other DNA sequences of this sample code for an identical CDR3. The chain couples TRBV5-8 to TRBJ1-1, with TRBD1 as a possible D gene (5 bases). CDR3 length equals 12 residues. Per germline, CDR1 SGHTS and CDR2 YDEGEE. V gave up 1 base and J gave up 4 bases, with 5 bases separating them. The chain's CDR3 is CASSLRGTEAFF. CDR3 sequence (DNA): TGTGCCAGCAGCTTGAGGGGCACTGAAGCTTTCTTT.

This chain uses TRBV2 with TRBJ2-7, with D unclear. This CDR3 region has 15 residues. Germline values: CDR1 SNHLY, CDR2 FYNNEI. The germline V and J ends were trimmed by 1 base and 2 bases, with 12 bases remaining between them. CDR3 sequence: CASSEDLVRTYEQYF. The DNA of the CDR3 is TGTGCCAGCAGTGAAGACCTAGTAAGGACCTACGAGCAGTACTTC.

The gene calls are TRBV6-5 and TRBJ2-1; D might be TRBD1 (6 bases). The CDR3 extends over 11 amino acids. Germline loops: CDR1 MNHEY, CDR2 SVGAGI. V was shortened by 4 bases and J by 14 bases, with 12 bases between the two germline ends. The CDR3 region has the DNA TGTGCCAGCAGTTGGCCAGGGGCCGAGTTCTTC. Translation gives CASSWPGAEFF.

The chain joins TRBV4-2 to TRBJ2-7; D gene ambiguous. Germline V lookup: CDR1 LGHNA, CDR2 YNFKEQ. This CDR3 comprises 14 residues. Trimming pared 0 bases from V and 5 bases from J, leaving 11 bases between. This chain's CDR3 is CASSQDLTRNEQYF. DNA of the CDR3: TGTGCCAGCAGCCAAGATCTAACGCGCAACGAGCAGTACTTC.

This chain joins TRBV15 and TRBJ1-4; D gene uncertain. V dropped 8 bases and J dropped 7 bases, with 17 bases sitting between them. The CDR3 has 14 amino acids. Germline V gene lookup returns CDR1 LNHNV and CDR2 YYDKDF (reference sequence). The CDR3 is CATGPSGNLEKLFF. Written as DNA, the CDR3 is TGTGCCACCGGCCCTTCGGGGAACCTTGAAAAACTGTTTTTT.

The chain has TRBV18 and TRBJ2-7; a possible D gene is TRBD2 (6 bases). Germline V gene data show CDR1 as KGHSH and CDR2 as LQKENI. The CDR3 is 14 amino acids. V lost 2 bases and J 5 bases, leaving 13 bases between the germline ends. CDR3 in DNA: TGTGCCAGCTCACCAACGGGCGGCGGGGACGAGCAGTACTTC. The encoded protein is CASSPTGGGDEQYF.

The chain has TRBV10-2 and TRBJ2-3; 7 positions agree with TRBD1. CDR3 length equals 15 residues. Looked up from germline, CDR1 is WSHSY and CDR2 is SAAADI. With 6 bases clipped from V and 4 bases from J, the junction kept 10 bases outside the gene matches. CDR3 in amino acids: CASSLTGVFSDTQYF. The DNA for the CDR3 is TGCGCCAGCAGCCTCACAGGGGTTTTTTCAGATACGCAGTATTTT.

This chain uses TRBV7-9 with TRBJ2-1; tentatively, D is TRBD1 (5 bases). This CDR3 is built from 13 residues. The germline V and J ends were trimmed by 6 bases and 5 bases, with 11 bases remaining between them. CDR1 is SEHNR and CDR2 is FQNEAQ in the germline V gene (reference sequence). Written as DNA, the CDR3 is TGTGCCAGCAGTGGGGCTTGGGACAATGAGCAGTTCTTC. Translating gives CASSGAWDNEQFF.

This chain connects TRBV7-9 to TRBJ2-3; TRBD2 matches 11 bases. The CDR3 extends over 16 amino acids. The germline V gene has CDR1 SEHNR and CDR2 FQNEAQ (reference sequence). Trimming at V came to 5 bases and at J to 2 bases, leaving 6 bases not matched to a gene. In DNA form, the CDR3 reads TGTGCCAGCAGCCTATCTAGCGGGGGGATCACAGATACGCAGTATTTT. It codes for CASSLSSGGITDTQYF.

As concerns this clone: A junction end diverges from the germline sequence, so it may reflect a read error. The chain joins TRBV7-9 to TRBJ1-2; D uncertain. This CDR3 is 11 amino acids long. CDR1 and CDR2 (germline): SEHNR, FQNEAQ (reference sequence). The CDR3 is CSSSFGDGYTF. The CDR3 coding sequence is TGTTCCAGCAGCTTCGGGGATGGCTACACCTTC.

The V call is TRBV29-1, the J call TRBJ2-7; D gene uncertain. From germline, CDR1 is SQVTM and CDR2 ANQGSEA. V gave up 2 bases and J gave up 4 bases, with 12 bases separating them. The CDR3 contains 13 residues. CDR3 loop: CSVESSQEYEQYF. The DNA for the CDR3 is TGCAGCGTTGAATCTAGTCAAGAGTACGAGCAGTACTTC.

This rearrangement joins TRBV25-1 to TRBJ2-7; 8 bases are a match to TRBD1. This CDR3 spans 14 amino acids. CDR1 is MGHDK, CDR2 SYGVNS, per germline. Trimming at V came to 3 bases and at J to 3 bases, leaving 4 bases not matched to a gene. The chain's CDR3 is CASSDSDRGYEQYF. CDR3 DNA sequence: TGTGCCAGCAGTGATTCTGACAGGGGCTACGAGCAGTACTTC.